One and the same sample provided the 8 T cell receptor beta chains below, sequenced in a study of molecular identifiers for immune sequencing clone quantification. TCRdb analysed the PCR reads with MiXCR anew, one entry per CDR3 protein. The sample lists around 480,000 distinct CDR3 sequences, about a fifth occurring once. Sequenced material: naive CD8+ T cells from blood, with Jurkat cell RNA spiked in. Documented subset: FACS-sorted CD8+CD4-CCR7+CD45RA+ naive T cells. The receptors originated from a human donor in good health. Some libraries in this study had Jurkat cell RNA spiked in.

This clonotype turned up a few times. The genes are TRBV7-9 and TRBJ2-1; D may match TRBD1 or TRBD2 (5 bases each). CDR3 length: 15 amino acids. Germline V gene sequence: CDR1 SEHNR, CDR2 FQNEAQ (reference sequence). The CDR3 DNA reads TGTGTTAGCACCGGGGCAGAGCGAATGTACAATGAGCAGTTCTTC. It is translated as CVSTGAERMYNEQFF.

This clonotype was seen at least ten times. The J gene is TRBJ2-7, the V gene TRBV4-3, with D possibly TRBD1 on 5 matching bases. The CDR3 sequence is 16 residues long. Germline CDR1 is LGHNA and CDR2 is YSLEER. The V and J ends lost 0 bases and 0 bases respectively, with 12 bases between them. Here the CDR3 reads CASSQELLDSSYEQYF. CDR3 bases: TGCGCCAGCAGCCAAGAACTGCTCGACAGCTCCTACGAGCAGTACTTC.

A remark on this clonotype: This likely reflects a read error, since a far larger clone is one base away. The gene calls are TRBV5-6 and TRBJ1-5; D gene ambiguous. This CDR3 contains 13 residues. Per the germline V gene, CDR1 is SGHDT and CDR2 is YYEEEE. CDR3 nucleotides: TGTGCCAGCAGCCTGAGTAGCAATCAGCCCCAGCAGTTT. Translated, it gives CASSLSSNQPQQF.

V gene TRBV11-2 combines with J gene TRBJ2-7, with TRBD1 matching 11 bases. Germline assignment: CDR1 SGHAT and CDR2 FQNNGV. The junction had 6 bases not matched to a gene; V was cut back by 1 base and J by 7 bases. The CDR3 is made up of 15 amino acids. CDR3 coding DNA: TGTGCCAGCAGCTTAGTGGGACAGGGGGTGAAGGAGCAGTACTTC. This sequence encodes CASSLVGQGVKEQYF. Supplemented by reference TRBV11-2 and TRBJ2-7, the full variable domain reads EAGVAQSPRYKIIEKRQSVAFWCNPISGHATLYWYQQILGQGPKLLIQFQNNGVVDDSQLPKDRFSAERLKGVDSTLKIQPAKLEDSAVYLCASSLVGQGVKEQYFGPGTRLTVT.

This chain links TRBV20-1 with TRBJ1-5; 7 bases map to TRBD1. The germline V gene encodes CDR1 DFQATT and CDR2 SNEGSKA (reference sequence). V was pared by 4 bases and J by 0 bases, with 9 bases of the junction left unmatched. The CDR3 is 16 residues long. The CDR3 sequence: CSATDRDSNSNQPQHF. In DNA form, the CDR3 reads TGCAGTGCTACCGACAGGGATTCCAATAGCAATCAGCCCCAGCATTTT.

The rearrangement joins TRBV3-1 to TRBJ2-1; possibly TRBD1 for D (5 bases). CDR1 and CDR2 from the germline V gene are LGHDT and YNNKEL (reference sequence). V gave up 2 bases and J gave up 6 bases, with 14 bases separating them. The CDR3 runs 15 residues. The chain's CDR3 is CASSQFPGMRNEQFF. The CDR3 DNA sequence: TGTGCCAGCAGCCAATTTCCAGGGATGCGCAATGAGCAGTTCTTC.

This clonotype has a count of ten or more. CDR3 protein: CASSLSDRGLAGELFF. The CDR3 DNA sequence: TGTGCCAGCAGTTTATCTGACAGGGGATTGGCCGGGGAGCTGTTTTTT. V is TRBV28 and J is TRBJ2-2; 8 bases line up with TRBD1. The germline gives CDR1 MDHEN, CDR2 SYDVKM. V lost 1 base and J lost 6; bases outside the gene matches: 7. CDR3 length equals 16 residues.

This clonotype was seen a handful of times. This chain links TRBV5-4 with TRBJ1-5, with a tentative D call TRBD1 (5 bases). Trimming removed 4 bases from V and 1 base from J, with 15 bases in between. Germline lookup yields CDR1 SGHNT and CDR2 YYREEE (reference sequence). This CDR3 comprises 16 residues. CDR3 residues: CASSLGGSGSNQPQHF. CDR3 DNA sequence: TGTGCCAGCAGCCTGGGGGGGTCGGGGAGCAATCAGCCCCAGCATTTT.